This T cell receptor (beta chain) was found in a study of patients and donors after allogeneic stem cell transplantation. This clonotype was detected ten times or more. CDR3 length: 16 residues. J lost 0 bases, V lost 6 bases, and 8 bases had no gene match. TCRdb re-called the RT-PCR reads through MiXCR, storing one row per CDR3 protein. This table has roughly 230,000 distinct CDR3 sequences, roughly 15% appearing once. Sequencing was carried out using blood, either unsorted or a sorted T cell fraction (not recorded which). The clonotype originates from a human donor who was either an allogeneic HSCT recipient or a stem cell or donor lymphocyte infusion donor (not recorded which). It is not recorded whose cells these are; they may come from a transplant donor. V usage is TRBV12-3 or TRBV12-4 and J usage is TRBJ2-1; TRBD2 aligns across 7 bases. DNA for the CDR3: TGTGCCAGCAGCACCACTAGCGCGAGCTCCTACAATGAGCAGTTCTTC. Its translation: CASSTTSASSYNEQFF.